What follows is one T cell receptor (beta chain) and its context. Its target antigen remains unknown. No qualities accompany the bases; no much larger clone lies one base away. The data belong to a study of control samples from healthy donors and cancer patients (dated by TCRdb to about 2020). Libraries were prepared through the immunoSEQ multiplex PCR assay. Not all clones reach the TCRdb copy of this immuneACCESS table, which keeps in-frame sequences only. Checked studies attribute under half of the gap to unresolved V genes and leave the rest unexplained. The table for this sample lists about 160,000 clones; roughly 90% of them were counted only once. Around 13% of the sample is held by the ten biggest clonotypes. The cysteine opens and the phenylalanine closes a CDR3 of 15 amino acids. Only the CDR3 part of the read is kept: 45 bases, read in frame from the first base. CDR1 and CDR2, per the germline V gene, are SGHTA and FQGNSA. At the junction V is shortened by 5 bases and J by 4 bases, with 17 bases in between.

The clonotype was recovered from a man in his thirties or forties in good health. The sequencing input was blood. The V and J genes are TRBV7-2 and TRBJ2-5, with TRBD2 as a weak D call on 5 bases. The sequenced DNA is TGTGCCAGCAGCCCAGCGGCGGGCAGCGGAGAGACCCAGTACTTC. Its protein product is CASSPAAGSGETQYF.